Listed below are T cell receptor beta chains from one sample, sequenced in a study of Graves' ophthalmopathy and Graves' hyperthyroidism. Each CDR3 protein is one row after TCRdb ran MiXCR on the multiplex PCR reads. The sample records about 370,000 distinct CDR3 sequences, approximately 18% being singletons. Sequences were obtained from peripheral blood. The receptors come from an adult woman with stable Graves' hyperthyroidism. Both conserved end residues are trimmed from each CDR3. Only part of the rows carry a size: once, few, many, or a class if the clone is expanded.

size	V	J	CDR3
many	TRBV14	TRBJ1-3	ASSQGLHSGNTIY
many	TRBV2	TRBJ2-4	ASSLPRGGYIAKNIQY
many	TRBV20-1	TRBJ2-7	SAGRYSSYEQY
few	TRBV7-2	TRBJ2-7	ASSFSGTGEQY
.	TRBV20-1	TRBJ1-2	SAKTPPNYGYT
few	TRBV28	TRBJ2-7	ASSAGVSEQY
many	TRBV9	TRBJ1-5	ASSVAPTSKSPQH
many	TRBV28	TRBJ2-7	ASIPRALRRRRSYEQY
.	TRBV7-7	TRBJ2-2	ASSATIGTLAGGPNTGELF
many	TRBV7-3	TRBJ2-7	ASSLSGGGKDEQY
many	TRBV10-2	TRBJ2-7	ASSETGTGSTYEQY
few	TRBV29-1	TRBJ1-1	SVDPPKGEAF
.	TRBV5-1	TRBJ2-5	ASSLVPGEIKTQY
many	TRBV28	TRBJ2-5	ASSFSGRQETQY
many	TRBV2	TRBJ1-2	ASSEDTGGNHGYT
.	TRBV4-2	TRBJ1-2	ASSQGRILNYGYT
.	TRBV20-1	TRBJ2-7	SARDGHQRPYEQY
many	TRBV28	TRBJ2-7	ASSWDRFRSYEQY
many	TRBV24-1	TRBJ1-1	ATRSRGKAF
many	TRBV5-1	TRBJ2-5	ASSLGASGRWGETQY
many	TRBV19	TRBJ2-6	ASTAGAPRVLT
few	TRBV4-1	TRBJ2-7	ASSPRVQYEQY
many	TRBV28	TRBJ2-7	ASSLARLDRGAYEQY
many	TRBV5-1	TRBJ1-5	ASSAQGGNQPQH
.	TRBV6-2/TRBV6-3	TRBJ1-1	ASRSDTMNTEAF
few	TRBV12-3/TRBV12-4	TRBJ1-1	ASKPGRNTEAF
many	TRBV3-1	TRBJ2-7	ASSGRQGYEQY
once	TRBV6-1	TRBJ2-5	ASRPIRTIGRAHETQY
.	TRBV12-3/TRBV12-4	TRBJ2-7	ASSLGSGTLEQY
many	TRBV12-3/TRBV12-4	TRBJ1-5	ASSSKSGQVYSNQPQH
many	TRBV5-1	TRBJ1-2	ASSSPRDRIWRRGYT
many	TRBV10-3	TRBJ2-5	AMSQGGRGEETQY
many	TRBV20-1	TRBJ2-7	SANSRDGSYEQY
many	TRBV28	TRBJ2-5	ASTTLRLAVRETQY
many	TRBV7-9	TRBJ2-7	ASSATGRSYEQY
many	TRBV25-1	TRBJ1-1	ASSPQGVTEAF
many	TRBV19	TRBJ1-1	ASSGDWANTEAF
.	TRBV12-3/TRBV12-4	TRBJ1-2	ASSLDQPYGYT
few	TRBV7-2	TRBJ1-5	ASSLASGGSGQPQH
few	TRBV5-1	TRBJ1-2	ASSLVGFGYT
.	TRBV20-1	TRBJ2-7	SASRPYEQY
few	TRBV5-1	TRBJ2-7	ASSLVGGTLGEQY
many	TRBV20-1	TRBJ2-7	SARRDRGFDEQY
many	TRBV5-1	TRBJ1-2	ASSLEGRDMYYGYT
many	TRBV2	TRBJ2-3	ASLPRQVADTQY
many	TRBV5-1	TRBJ1-3	ASSLGQLNSGNTIY
few	TRBV12-3/TRBV12-4	TRBJ2-7	ASSGTGVYEQY
many	TRBV4-2	TRBJ2-7	ASSQVAGGGAYEQY
many	TRBV7-2	TRBJ2-7	ASSYNYYEQY